These T cell receptor beta chains were read from a single sample in a study of T cell responses to AZD1222 COVID-19 vaccine. Sequencing was performed with immunoSEQ multiplex PCR; in TCRdb, only in-frame clones are kept and a portion is missing. The sample lists around 100,000 clones; roughly nine tenths were seen once. This specimen was peripheral blood, taken on day 0 of AZD1222 vaccination. All receptors come from an adult in good health. The CDR3 runs from the conserved cysteine through the conserved F or W.

>TRBV10-3|TRBJ1-6
CAIRKTGSSYNSPLHF
>TRBV5-1|TRBJ2-5
CASSLGTAQETQYF
>TRBV7-6|TRBJ1-6
CASSPDRNSPLHF
>TRBV3-1/TRBV3-2|TRBJ2-1
CASSQDTSGYNEQFF
>TRBV24-1|TRBJ2-2
CATSRRDTGELFF
>TRBV12-3/TRBV12-4|TRBJ1-5
CASERNSNQPQHF
>TRBV18|TRBJ2-3
CASSPPRAGPTDTQYF
>TRBV5-1|TRBJ2-7
CASSLGLAGVSSYEQYF
>TRBV4-1|TRBJ1-2
CASSQERSENGYTF
>TRBV9|TRBJ1-1
CASRRSLEGPDTEAFF
>TRBV29-1|TRBJ1-3
CSVSGQVAGNTIYF
>TRBV7-8|TRBJ1-4
CASSFTVNEKLFF
>TRBV6-6|TRBJ2-7
CASSYSGEVYEQYF
>TRBV7-9|TRBJ2-7
CASSSGTYEQYF
>TRBV7-8|TRBJ1-3
CASSLAAPGTGNTIYF
>TRBV28|TRBJ1-5
CASSIIGPGANQPQHF
>TRBV6-6|TRBJ1-2
CASSFPGGGNYGYTF
>TRBV9|TRBJ1-4
CASSVAGREEKLFF
>TRBV3-1/TRBV3-2|TRBJ2-6
CASSHEGQGFSGANVLTF
>TRBV19|TRBJ2-1
CASTPHGGGNNEQFF
>TRBV6-5|TRBJ1-4
CASRQGFNEKLFF
>TRBV2|TRBJ1-6
CASGVRIGGGSPLHF
>TRBV9|TRBJ2-6
CASSVDPSGANVLTF
>TRBV6-5|TRBJ1-2
CASSSDRRYGYTF
>TRBV12-3/TRBV12-4|TRBJ1-1
CASSTTGGTEAFF
>TRBV19|TRBJ1-6
CASALVGLDSPLHF
>TRBV10-2|TRBJ1-5
CASSDTNGNQPQHF
>TRBV18|TRBJ1-5
CASSPRGGSQPQHF
>TRBV9|TRBJ2-1
CASSIQGDRDNEQFF
>TRBV5-1|TRBJ2-1
CASSLDSNSYNEQFF
>TRBV7-6|TRBJ2-3
CASSLVPQGRADTQYF
>TRBV5-1|TRBJ2-2
CASSTLAGENTGELFF
>TRBV5-1|TRBJ1-4
CASSPGGEDEKLFF
>TRBV6-5|TRBJ1-5
CASSRTGIQPQHF
>TRBV19|TRBJ2-7
CASSSRGAPYEQYF
>TRBV3-1/TRBV3-2|TRBJ2-5
CASSLGVDKGETQYF
>TRBV18|TRBJ2-7
CASSPPGVQREQYF
>TRBV7-8|TRBJ2-7
CASSLVRGLAYEQYF
>TRBV2|TRBJ2-5
CASSVSETQYF
>TRBV7-9|TRBJ2-7
CASSWEEGEQYF
>TRBV11-3|TRBJ1-1
CASSPRGAMNTEAFF
>TRBV11-2|TRBJ2-7
CASSYERGAGYEQYF
>TRBV27|TRBJ2-7
CASSLKAPSYEQYF
>TRBV3-1/TRBV3-2|TRBJ1-4
CASSQAGQPAYEKLFF
>TRBV28|TRBJ1-2
CASRAPGGYTF
>TRBV6-5|TRBJ1-2
CASYKRGYTF
>TRBV5-8|TRBJ1-5
CASSLGSGNQPQHF
>TRBV7-6|TRBJ2-7
CASSSSWDRQIDEQYF
>TRBV19|TRBJ1-1
CASRQGIWLVSTEAFF
>TRBV5-1|TRBJ2-3
CASSLAGGSTDTQYF
>TRBV18|TRBJ1-1
CASSPESRGGNTEAFF
>TRBV14|TRBJ2-1
CASSLAGGNEQFF
>TRBV28|TRBJ2-2
CASSSFLSAGGADTGELFF
>TRBV4-1|TRBJ1-5
CASSQASGSRNQPQHF
>TRBV6-5|TRBJ1-2
CASLQGARYKDGYTF
>TRBV18|TRBJ2-7
CASSPPQGATYEQYF
>TRBV7-9|TRBJ1-4
CASSTRGRNEKLFF
>TRBV30|TRBJ1-2
CASDRLSYGYTF
>TRBV18|TRBJ2-7
CASSAQGVYEQYF
>TRBV27|TRBJ2-3
CASNPLPPGLAGRADTDTQYF